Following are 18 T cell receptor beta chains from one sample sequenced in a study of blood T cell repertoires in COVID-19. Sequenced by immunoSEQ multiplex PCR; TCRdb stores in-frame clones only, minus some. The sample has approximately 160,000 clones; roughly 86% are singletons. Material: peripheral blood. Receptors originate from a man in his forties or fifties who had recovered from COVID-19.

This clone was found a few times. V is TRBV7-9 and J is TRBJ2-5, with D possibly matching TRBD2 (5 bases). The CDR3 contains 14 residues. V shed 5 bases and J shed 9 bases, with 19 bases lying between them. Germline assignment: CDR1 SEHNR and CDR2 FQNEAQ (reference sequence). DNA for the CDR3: TGTGCCAGCAGCATAGACGGGAAGTTATTGGCCCAGTACTTC. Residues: CASSIDGKLLAQYF.

The CDR3 DNA reads as TGTGCCAGCAGTTCCCCTAGAACCTACGAGCAGTACTTC. Translated, it gives CASSSPRTYEQYF. The V gene is TRBV28, the J gene TRBJ2-7, with D hard to call. The germline V gene has CDR1 MDHEN and CDR2 SYDVKM. The ends were cut back, 4 bases at V and 2 bases at J, with 9 bases in the middle. The CDR3 runs 13 residues. The full variable domain, rest sourced from reference TRBV28 and TRBJ2-7, is DVKVTQSSRYLVKRTGEKVFLECVQDMDHENMFWYRQDPGLGLRLIYFSYDVKMKEKGDIPEGYSVSREKKERFSLILESASTNQTSMYLCASSSPRTYEQYFGPGTRLTVT.

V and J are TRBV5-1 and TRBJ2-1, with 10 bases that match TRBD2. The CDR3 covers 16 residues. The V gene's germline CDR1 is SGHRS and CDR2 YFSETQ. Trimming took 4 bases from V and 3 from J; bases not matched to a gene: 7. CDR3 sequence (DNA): TGCGCCAGCAGCCGGGACGGACTAGCGGACTACAATGAGCAGTTCTTC. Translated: CASSRDGLADYNEQFF.

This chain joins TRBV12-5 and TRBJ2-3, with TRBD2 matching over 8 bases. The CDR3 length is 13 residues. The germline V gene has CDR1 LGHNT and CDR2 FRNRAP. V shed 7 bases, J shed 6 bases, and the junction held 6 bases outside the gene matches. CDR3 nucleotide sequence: TGTGCTAGTGTCCGGGGGGGCCTGGATACGCAGTATTTT. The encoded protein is CASVRGGLDTQYF.

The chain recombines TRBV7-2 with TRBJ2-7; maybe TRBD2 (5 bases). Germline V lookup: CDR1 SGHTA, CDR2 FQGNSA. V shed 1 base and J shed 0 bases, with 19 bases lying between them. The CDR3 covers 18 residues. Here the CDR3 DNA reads TGTGCCAGCAGCTTAGAGGCCAGTACTAGACCGAACTCCTACGAGCAGTACTTC. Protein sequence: CASSLEASTRPNSYEQYF. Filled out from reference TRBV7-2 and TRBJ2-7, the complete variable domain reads GAGVSQSPSNKVTEKGKDVELRCDPISGHTALYWYRQSLGQGLEFLIYFQGNSAPDKSGLPSDRFSAERTGGSVSTLTIQRTQQEDSAVYLCASSLEASTRPNSYEQYFGPGTRLTVT.

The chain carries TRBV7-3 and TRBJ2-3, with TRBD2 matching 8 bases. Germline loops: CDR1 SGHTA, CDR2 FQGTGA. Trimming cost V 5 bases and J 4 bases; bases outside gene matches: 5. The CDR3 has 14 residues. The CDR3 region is CASSTGGKADTQYF. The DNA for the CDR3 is TGTGCCAGCAGCACGGGGGGGAAAGCAGATACGCAGTATTTT.

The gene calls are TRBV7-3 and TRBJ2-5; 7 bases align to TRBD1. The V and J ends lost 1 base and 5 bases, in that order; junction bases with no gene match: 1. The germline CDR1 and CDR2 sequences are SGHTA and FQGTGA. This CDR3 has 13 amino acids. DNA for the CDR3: TGTGCCAGCAGCTTAAGAGGGGGCGAGACCCAGTACTTC. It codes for CASSLRGGETQYF.

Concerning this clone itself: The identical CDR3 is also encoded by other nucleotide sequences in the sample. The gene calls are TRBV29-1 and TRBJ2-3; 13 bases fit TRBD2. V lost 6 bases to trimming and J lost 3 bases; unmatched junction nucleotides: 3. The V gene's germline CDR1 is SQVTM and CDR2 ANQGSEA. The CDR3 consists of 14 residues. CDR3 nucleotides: TGCAGCGTCGGACTAGCGGGAGTTACAGATACGCAGTATTTT. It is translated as CSVGLAGVTDTQYF.

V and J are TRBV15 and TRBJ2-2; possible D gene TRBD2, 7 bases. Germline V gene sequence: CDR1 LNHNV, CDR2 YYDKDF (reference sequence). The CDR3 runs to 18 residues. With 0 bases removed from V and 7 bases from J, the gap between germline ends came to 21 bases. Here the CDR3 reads CATSRDLNPRGRGGELFF. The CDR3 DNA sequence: TGTGCCACCAGCAGAGACCTAAACCCGCGGGGGCGGGGCGGGGAGCTGTTTTTT. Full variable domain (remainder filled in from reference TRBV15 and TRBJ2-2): DAMVIQNPRYQVTQFGKPVTLSCSQTLNHNVMYWYQQKSSQAPKLLFHYYDKDFNNEADTPDNFQSRRPNTSFCFLDIRSPGLGDTAMYLCATSRDLNPRGRGGELFFGEGSRLTVL.

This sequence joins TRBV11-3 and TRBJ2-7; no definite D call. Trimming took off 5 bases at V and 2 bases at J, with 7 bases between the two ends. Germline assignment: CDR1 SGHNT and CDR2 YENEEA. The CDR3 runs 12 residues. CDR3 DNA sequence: TGTGCCAGCAGCCAATCCCCCTACGAGCAGTACTTC. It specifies CASSQSPYEQYF.

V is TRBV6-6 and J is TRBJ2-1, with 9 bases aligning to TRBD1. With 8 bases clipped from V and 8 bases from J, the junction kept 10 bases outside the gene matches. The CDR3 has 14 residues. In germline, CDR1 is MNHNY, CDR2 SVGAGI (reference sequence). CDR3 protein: CASHRGQGWYEQFF. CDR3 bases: TGTGCCAGCCACCGAGGACAGGGGTGGTATGAGCAGTTCTTC.

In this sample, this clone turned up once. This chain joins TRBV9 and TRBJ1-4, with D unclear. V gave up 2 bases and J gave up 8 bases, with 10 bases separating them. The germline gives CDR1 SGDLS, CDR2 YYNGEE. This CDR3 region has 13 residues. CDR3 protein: CASSVRDEEKLFF. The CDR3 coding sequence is TGTGCCAGCAGCGTCCGGGATGAAGAAAAACTGTTTTTT.

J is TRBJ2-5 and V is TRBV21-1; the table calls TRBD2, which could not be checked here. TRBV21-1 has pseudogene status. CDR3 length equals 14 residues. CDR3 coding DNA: TGTGCCAGCAGCAAAGGGGCGGGGCGAGAGACCCAGTACTTC. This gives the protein CASSKGAGRETQYF.

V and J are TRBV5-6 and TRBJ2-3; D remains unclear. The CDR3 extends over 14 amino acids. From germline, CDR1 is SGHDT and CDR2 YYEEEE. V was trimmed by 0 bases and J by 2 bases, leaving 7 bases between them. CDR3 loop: CASSLGLFTDTQYF. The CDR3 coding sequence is TGTGCCAGCAGCTTGGGACTTTTCACAGATACGCAGTATTTT.

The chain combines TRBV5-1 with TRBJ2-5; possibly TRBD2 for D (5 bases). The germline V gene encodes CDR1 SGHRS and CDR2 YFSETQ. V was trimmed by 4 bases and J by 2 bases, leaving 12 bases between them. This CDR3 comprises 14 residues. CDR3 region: CASSVFPGQETQYF. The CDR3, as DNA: TGCGCCAGCAGCGTGTTTCCGGGACAAGAGACCCAGTACTTC.

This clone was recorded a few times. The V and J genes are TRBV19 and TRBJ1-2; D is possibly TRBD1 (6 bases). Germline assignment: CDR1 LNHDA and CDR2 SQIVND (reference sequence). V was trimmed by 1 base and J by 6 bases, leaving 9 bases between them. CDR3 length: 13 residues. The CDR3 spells CASSIAGVHGYTF. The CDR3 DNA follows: TGTGCCAGTAGTATAGCAGGGGTACATGGCTACACCTTC. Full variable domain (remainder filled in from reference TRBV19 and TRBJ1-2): DGGITQSPKYLFRKEGQNVTLSCEQNLNHDAMYWYRQDPGQGLRLIYYSQIVNDFQKGDIAEGYSVSREKKESFPLTVTSAQKNPTAFYLCASSIAGVHGYTFGSGTRLTVV.

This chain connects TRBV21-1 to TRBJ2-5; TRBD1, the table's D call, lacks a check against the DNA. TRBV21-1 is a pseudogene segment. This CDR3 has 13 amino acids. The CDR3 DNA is TGTGCCAGCAGCAGACAGGTCAAGGAGACCCAGTACTTC. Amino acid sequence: CASSRQVKETQYF.

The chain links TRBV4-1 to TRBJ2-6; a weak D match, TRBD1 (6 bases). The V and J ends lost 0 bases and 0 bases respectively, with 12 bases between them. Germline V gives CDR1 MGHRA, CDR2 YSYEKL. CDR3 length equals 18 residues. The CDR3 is CASSQEAGANSGANVLTF. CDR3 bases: TGCGCCAGCAGCCAAGAGGCAGGGGCCAACTCTGGGGCCAACGTCCTGACTTTC.